Each of the 18 T cell receptor beta chains below was sequenced from the same sample in a study of CXCR3-negative and CXCR3-positive naive CD8 T cells. General observations from the study: CXCR3-positive naive cells had TRB CDR3s that were more hydrophobic than CXCR3-negative naive cells had.

Via 5' RACE with UMI labels, TRB cDNA libraries were prepared. TCRdb re-called the 5' RACE reads and shows each CDR3 protein once, DNA omitted. This repertoire includes thousands of distinct CDR3 sequences. Antigen specificity for these receptors is unknown. What was sequenced was naive CXCR3+ CD8+ T cells from blood. The subset here: CD45RO-CCR7+CD27+CD95- naive CD8+ T cells expressing CXCR3 (TNR3+). These receptors were obtained from a human donor in good health. Some clones in this sample may be carry-over from other donors' samples.

This clonotype registers medium-sized by frequency. The V gene is TRBV10-3, the J gene TRBJ1-5; absent DNA, TCRdb's TRBD1 call cannot be checked. This CDR3 comprises 14 residues. Germline assignment: CDR1 ENHRY and CDR2 SYGVKD. The CDR3 is CAISERGQSQPQHF.

The chain combines TRBV7-9 with TRBJ2-4. CDR3 size: 13 residues. CDR1 and CDR2 from the germline V gene are SEHNR and FQNEAQ (reference sequence). The CDR3 loop is CASSTSAKNIQYF. Filled out from reference TRBV7-9 and TRBJ2-4, the complete variable domain reads DTGVSQNPRHKITKRGQNVTFRCDPISEHNRLYWYRQTLGQGPEFLTYFQNEAQLEKSRLLSDRFSAERPKGSFSTLEIQRTEQGDSAMYLCASSTSAKNIQYFGAGTRLSVL.

The chain links TRBV29-1 to TRBJ2-1; TCRdb picks TRBD2, but there is no DNA to check that call. The CDR3 runs 13 residues. Per the germline V gene, CDR1 is SQVTM and CDR2 is ANQGSEA. CDR3 residues: CSVALATYNEQFF.

By frequency, this clonotype is medium-sized. This rearrangement joins TRBV20-1 to TRBJ1-1; with no DNA, the TCRdb D assignment of TRBD1 cannot be verified. Germline CDR1 and CDR2: DFQATT and SNEGSKA (reference sequence). CDR3 length: 14 amino acids. CDR3: CSAIGTGGLTEAFF.

This chain connects TRBV5-1 to TRBJ2-7. Germline V lookup: CDR1 SGHRS, CDR2 YFSETQ. The CDR3 loop spans 15 amino acids. CDR3 sequence: CASSRTTGNSYEQYF.

The chain has TRBV11-2 and TRBJ2-3; TCRdb selects TRBD1, and the lack of DNA leaves this call unchecked. Germline lookup yields CDR1 SGHAT and CDR2 FQNNGV. The CDR3 extends over 15 amino acids. CDR3 protein: CASSLMITGTDTQYF.

The V call is TRBV4-1, the J call TRBJ2-1; TCRdb gives TRBD2 as the D gene, but with no DNA this cannot be confirmed. Per germline, CDR1 MGHRA and CDR2 YSYEKL. The CDR3 sequence is 14 residues long. The CDR3 loop reads CASNPSGSYNEQFF.

The rearrangement uses TRBV29-1 and TRBJ1-1; TCRdb's D call of TRBD1 is untestable without DNA. The CDR3 loop spans 16 amino acids. Germline CDR1 and CDR2: SQVTM and ANQGSEA. The CDR3 here is CSVEEAYRVENTEAFF.

Frequency places this clonotype as medium-sized (0.01 to 0.1%). The V gene is TRBV27, the J gene TRBJ2-1; TCRdb designates TRBD2, a call that cannot be tested without DNA. Germline values: CDR1 MNHEY, CDR2 SMNVEV (reference sequence). The CDR3 has 12 residues. CDR3 region: CASSHVEGEQFF.

This chain joins TRBV23-1 and TRBJ2-3; the D call from TCRdb, TRBD2, cannot be confirmed without DNA. TRBV23-1 is assigned to the ORF class and has an uncertain function. CDR3 length equals 14 residues. The CDR3 here is CASSLYRAGGLQYF.

The V and J genes are TRBV4-2 and TRBJ2-7; the TCRdb call, TRBD2, lacks DNA for checking. This CDR3 spans 16 amino acids. Looked up from germline, CDR1 is LGHNA and CDR2 is YNFKEQ. CDR3 sequence reads: CASSQALGTSGYEQYF.

The chain links TRBV19 to TRBJ2-3; without DNA, the TCRdb call of TRBD1 cannot be checked. Germline CDR1 reads LNHDA; CDR2 reads SQIVND (reference sequence). The CDR3 sequence is 13 residues long. The CDR3 loop reads CASSGTPTDTQYF.

The chain is built from TRBV6-6 and TRBJ2-2. The CDR3 is made up of 17 amino acids. Germline V gene data show CDR1 as MNHNY and CDR2 as SVGAGI (reference sequence). The CDR3 reads CASSYSAFSSNTGELFF.

The V call is TRBV29-1, the J call TRBJ2-1. The germline V gene has CDR1 SQVTM and CDR2 ANQGSEA. This CDR3 comprises 12 residues. CDR3 residues: CSVLGGPNEQFF.

Its frequency marks this clonotype as large (0.1 to 1%). The rearrangement uses TRBV27 and TRBJ1-4. This CDR3 contains 13 residues. Germline V gives CDR1 MNHEY, CDR2 SMNVEV (reference sequence). CDR3 sequence reads: CAAEEKVVEKLFF. Looking up the rest from reference TRBV27 and TRBJ1-4 gives the full variable domain: EAQVTQNPRYLITVTGKKLTVTCSQNMNHEYMSWYRQDPGLGLRQIYYSMNVEVTDKGDVPEGYKVSRKEKRNFPLILESPSPNQTSLYFCAAEEKVVEKLFFGSGTQLSVL.

The chain uses TRBV29-1 and TRBJ1-1; TCRdb returns TRBD1, unconfirmable since there is no DNA. This CDR3 spans 12 amino acids. Germline CDR1 SQVTM, CDR2 ANQGSEA. The CDR3 sequence is CSVHRTGAYWLF. Variable domain in full (rest from reference TRBV29-1 and TRBJ1-1): SAVISQKPSRDICQRGTSLTIQCQVDSQVTMMFWYRQQPGQSLTLIATANQGSEATYESGFVIDKFPISRPNLTFSTLTVSNMSPEDSSIYLCSVHRTGAYWLFGQGTRLTVV.

In terms of frequency, this clonotype is medium-sized. This chain's CDR3 is CASSPTGNTEAFF. V and J are TRBV7-9 and TRBJ1-1; TCRdb indicates TRBD1, and absent DNA this call remains unverified. Germline-derived CDR1 and CDR2 are SEHNR and FQNEAQ (reference sequence). The length of the CDR3 is 13 residues.

The chain combines TRBV28 with TRBJ2-7; TCRdb's assignment of TRBD2 cannot be checked, as there is no DNA. Germline V gene sequence: CDR1 MDHEN, CDR2 SYDVKM. This CDR3 has 16 amino acids. The CDR3 reads CASSRGTSALSYEQYF.